Below are 29 T cell receptor beta chains sequenced from a single sample in a study of T cells after yellow fever vaccination (dated by TCRdb to about 2019). Receptor libraries were prepared by 5' RACE. Sequencer: Illumina HiSeq 2500. TCRdb cleaned the public reads at Q25 with fastp, built clones with MiXCR and kept in-frame beta chains. Each record represents a unique CDR3 protein, reported with the most common genes and DNA among its rows. Recorded for this sample are nearly 350,000 distinct CDR3 sequences; approximately 8% of them occurred a single time. Of the sample, around 17% falls within the top ten clones. Read against the paper, the sample's treatment or condition label means: live attenuated yellow fever vaccine strain. The starting material was PBMCs, obtained more than 40 days after the first yellow fever vaccination. The source of these receptors is a man younger than 30 who received the YFV17D yellow fever vaccine.

There are many counts of this clonotype. The chain joins TRBV12-3 or TRBV12-4 to TRBJ1-1, with D tentatively TRBD1 (6 bases). Trimming removed 6 bases from V and 10 bases from J, with 12 bases in between. This CDR3 contains 11 residues. The CDR3 DNA reads TGTGCCAGCAGGAACAGGGCCCGAGCTTTCTTT. Translated: CASRNRARAFF.

The J gene is TRBJ2-2, the V gene TRBV10-3; TRBD1 is a possible D gene (5 bases). The CDR3 loop spans 14 amino acids. V was cut by 7 bases and J by 4 bases, with 13 bases left in between. Germline values: CDR1 ENHRY, CDR2 SYGVKD. CDR3 region: CAIKRGVGTGELFF. The CDR3 DNA sequence: TGTGCCATCAAAAGGGGCGTCGGCACCGGGGAGCTGTTTTTT.

The rearrangement uses TRBV28 and TRBJ2-3; no clear D. The CDR3 has 15 amino acids. CDR1 MDHEN and CDR2 SYDVKM come from the germline V gene. V gave up 5 bases and J gave up 1 base, with 13 bases separating them. The CDR3 DNA sequence: TGTGCCAGCAGTCTTCTAGGTCTCGGCACAGATACGCAGTATTTT. Protein product: CASSLLGLGTDTQYF.

V usage is TRBV7-9 and J usage is TRBJ2-7; 12 nucleotides agree with TRBD2. This CDR3 comprises 17 residues. The V segment lost 5 bases and the J segment 3 bases; nucleotides outside the gene matches: 11. Per the germline V gene, CDR1 is SEHNR and CDR2 is FQNEAQ (reference sequence). CDR3 DNA: TGTGCCAGCAGCGGGGGAACTAGCGGGGGGAAGTTCTACGAGCAGTACTTC. Translation: CASSGGTSGGKFYEQYF. Full variable domain (remainder filled in from reference TRBV7-9 and TRBJ2-7): DTGVSQNPRHKITKRGQNVTFRCDPISEHNRLYWYRQTLGQGPEFLTYFQNEAQLEKSRLLSDRFSAERPKGSFSTLEIQRTEQGDSAMYLCASSGGTSGGKFYEQYFGPGTRLTVT.

This clonotype has more than one count but fewer than ten. The J gene is TRBJ2-2, the V gene TRBV5-4; D call uncertain. Germline V CDR1 and CDR2: SGHNT, YYREEE (reference sequence). V shed 4 bases and J shed 0 bases, with 16 bases lying between them. The CDR3 sequence is 17 residues long. CDR3 nucleotide sequence: TGTGCCAGCAGCGCCCCCGAACCCTCGGCGAACACCGGGGAGCTGTTTTTT. This gives the protein CASSAPEPSANTGELFF.

The chain couples TRBV15 to TRBJ2-7; D is perhaps TRBD1 (5 bases). Germline CDR1 is LNHNV and CDR2 is YYDKDF (reference sequence). CDR3 length equals 12 residues. V was clipped by 5 bases and J by 6 bases, with 11 bases between them. The CDR3 DNA sequence: TGTGCCACCAGCCTAGACAGAGCCGAGCAGTACTTC. Translating it yields CATSLDRAEQYF. Drawing the rest from reference TRBV15 and TRBJ2-7, the complete variable domain is DAMVIQNPRYQVTQFGKPVTLSCSQTLNHNVMYWYQQKSSQAPKLLFHYYDKDFNNEADTPDNFQSRRPNTSFCFLDIRSPGLGDTAMYLCATSLDRAEQYFGPGTRLTVT.

This clonotype has ten or more counts. The chain joins TRBV20-1 to TRBJ1-6; D uncertain. Germline V gives CDR1 DFQATT, CDR2 SNEGSKA (reference sequence). There are 15 residues in the CDR3. Trimming took 6 bases from V and 7 from J, leaving 19 bases between them. The CDR3 DNA reads as TGCAGTGCCTCCGGGGTGGCGGTGGGAAATTCACCCCTCCACTTT. The encoded protein is CSASGVAVGNSPLHF.

This clonotype was seen a few times. The chain employs TRBV20-1 and TRBJ2-2; D not resolved. V lost 4 bases to trimming and J lost 3 bases, with 15 bases between them. Germline CDR1 and CDR2: DFQATT and SNEGSKA (reference sequence). This CDR3 has 15 residues. DNA for the CDR3: TGCAGTGCTAAGGTTCCTGGGATGGACACCGGGGAGCTGTTTTTT. Translation gives CSAKVPGMDTGELFF.

CDR3 nucleotide sequence: TGTGCCAGCAGCCACTCCGAAGCCCAAGAGACCCAGTACTTC. Amino acid sequence: CASSHSEAQETQYF. The rearrangement uses TRBV3-1 and TRBJ2-5; unclear D gene. The length of the CDR3 is 14 residues. The germline V gene encodes CDR1 LGHDT and CDR2 YNNKEL (reference sequence). Between the trimmed V and J ends, which lost 3 bases and 1 base, there was a span of 9 bases.

This clonotype was counted ten times or more. This sequence joins TRBV4-3 and TRBJ1-3; D unclear. The CDR3 is 15 residues long. Germline V gives CDR1 LGHNA, CDR2 YSLEER. The V gene lost 1 base and the J gene lost 3 bases, with 10 bases spanning the gap. The CDR3 nucleotides are TGCGCCAGCAGCCAAGCTCACTACAGTGGAAACACCATATATTTT. Translating it yields CASSQAHYSGNTIYF.

The chain combines TRBV6-5 with TRBJ2-3; 7 bases are shared with TRBD2. The length of the CDR3 is 15 residues. Germline assignment: CDR1 MNHEY and CDR2 SVGAGI. With 2 bases clipped from V and 4 bases from J, the junction kept 6 bases outside the gene matches. The CDR3 loop reads CASSYQSGVPDTQYF. DNA for the CDR3: TGTGCCAGCAGTTACCAGAGCGGGGTCCCAGATACGCAGTATTTT.

This clonotype was detected many times. V usage is TRBV7-8 and J usage is TRBJ2-1, with TRBD1 as a possible D gene (5 bases). V gave up 8 bases and J gave up 2 bases, with 10 bases separating them. The CDR3 totals 13 residues. From germline, CDR1 is SGHVS and CDR2 FQNEAQ. CDR3 residues: CASGKGAYNEQFF. Here the CDR3 DNA reads TGTGCCAGCGGGAAAGGGGCCTACAATGAGCAGTTCTTC.

This clonotype was seen more than once but under ten times. The rearrangement uses TRBV27 and TRBJ1-1; weak D call: TRBD1 (5 bases). The V and J ends lost 6 bases and 3 bases respectively, with 8 bases between them. Germline lookup yields CDR1 MNHEY and CDR2 SMNVEV (reference sequence). The length of the CDR3 is 12 residues. CDR3 amino acids: CASRGRYTEAFF. In nucleotides, the CDR3 is TGTGCCAGCAGGGGGCGGTACACTGAAGCTTTCTTT.

This clonotype was recorded a few times. The genes are TRBV5-1 and TRBJ2-3; perhaps TRBD2 as D (7 bases). The CDR3 consists of 14 residues. Germline-derived CDR1 and CDR2 are SGHRS and YFSETQ. The germline V and J ends were trimmed by 3 bases and 2 bases, with 10 bases remaining between them. The CDR3 DNA sequence: TGCGCCAGCAGCTATGGGGGGGCCACAGATACGCAGTATTTT. Translation: CASSYGGATDTQYF.

The chain joins TRBV6-1 to TRBJ2-3, with no clear D. V lost 7 bases and J lost 6, with 17 bases in between. The CDR3 totals 14 residues. Germline-derived CDR1 and CDR2 are MNHNS and SASEGT. The CDR3 DNA is TGTGCCAGCACCAAATCGACCCCTCCGGATACGCAGTATTTT. Translation: CASTKSTPPDTQYF.

This rearrangement joins TRBV6-1 to TRBJ2-1, with 8 bases that match TRBD1. The CDR3 runs 15 residues. Germline V gene data show CDR1 as MNHNS and CDR2 as SASEGT. After removal of 6 bases from V and 5 bases from J, the junction contained 9 bases not matched to a gene. CDR3 protein: CASSPDRESHNEQFF. The CDR3 DNA sequence: TGTGCCAGCAGCCCGGACAGGGAGTCCCACAATGAGCAGTTCTTC.

The chain joins TRBV2 to TRBJ1-5; 8 positions match TRBD1. Germline V gene data show CDR1 as SNHLY and CDR2 as FYNNEI. V shed 10 bases and J 1 base; nucleotides not matched to a gene: 3. This CDR3 has 13 amino acids. The CDR3 DNA reads as TGTGCCACCCGGACAGGGAGCAATCAGCCCCAGCATTTT. This codes for CATRTGSNQPQHF.

This chain connects TRBV4-1 to TRBJ1-3; no reliable D call. CDR3 length: 15 residues. Germline assignment: CDR1 MGHRA and CDR2 YSYEKL. With 4 bases removed from V and 4 bases from J, the gap between germline ends came to 14 bases. The CDR3 nucleotides are TGCGCCAGCAGCCCCACTCCCGGGTCAGGAAACACCATATATTTT. This translates into CASSPTPGSGNTIYF.

This clonotype was detected only a few times. This rearrangement joins TRBV2 to TRBJ2-5, with D tentatively TRBD1 (5 bases). The CDR3 has 13 amino acids. The germline gives CDR1 SNHLY, CDR2 FYNNEI. Trimming removed 8 bases from V and 2 bases from J, with 12 bases in between. The CDR3, as DNA: TGTGCCAGCCTTTATGGGGCACAAGAGACCCAGTACTTC. Translation: CASLYGAQETQYF.

The chain recombines TRBV5-1 with TRBJ2-1; 8 bases are a match to TRBD2. V was pared by 4 bases and J by 2 bases, with 5 bases of the junction left unmatched. This CDR3 has 15 amino acids. Germline-derived CDR1 and CDR2 are SGHRS and YFSETQ. CDR3 loop: CASSLVAGPYNEQFF. The CDR3 DNA reads TGCGCCAGCAGCCTAGTAGCGGGGCCCTACAATGAGCAGTTCTTC.

A few counts support this clonotype. The chain carries TRBV27 and TRBJ2-1; D call uncertain. The CDR3 contains 12 residues. V was trimmed by 5 bases and J by 6 bases, leaving 8 bases between them. Germline lookup yields CDR1 MNHEY and CDR2 SMNVEV (reference sequence). The CDR3 region has the DNA TGTGCCAGCAGTACCCCCTTCAATGAGCAGTTCTTC. It yields the protein CASSTPFNEQFF.

This clonotype was detected only a few times. The chain uses TRBV6-2 or TRBV6-3 and TRBJ2-1; D remains unclear. Germline V CDR1 and CDR2: MNHEY, SVGEGT. V lost 7 bases to trimming and J lost 0 bases, with 7 bases between them. The CDR3 consists of 13 residues. CDR3 in DNA: TGTGCCAGCAAAGAGAGCTCCTACAATGAGCAGTTCTTC. It is translated as CASKESSYNEQFF.

This clonotype was detected only a few times. The chain recombines TRBV18 with TRBJ2-1, with D unresolved. CDR1 is KGHSH and CDR2 is LQKENI in the germline V gene. Trimming took off 4 bases at V and 5 bases at J, with 9 bases between the two ends. There are 13 residues in the CDR3. The CDR3 DNA follows: TGTGCCAGCTCACGTGACGTAGACAATGAGCAGTTCTTC. Translation gives CASSRDVDNEQFF. The complete variable domain, with remaining parts taken from reference TRBV18 and TRBJ2-1, reads NAGVMQNPRHLVRRRGQEARLRCSPMKGHSHVYWYRQLPEEGLKFMVYLQKENIIDESGMPKERFSAEFPKEGPSILRIQQVVRGDSAAYFCASSRDVDNEQFFGPGTRLTVL.

The rearrangement uses TRBV20-1 and TRBJ1-4; tentative D call: TRBD1 (6 bases). Trimming shortened V by 0 bases and J by 8 bases, and 16 bases separated the two germline ends. Germline CDR1 is DFQATT and CDR2 is SNEGSKA (reference sequence). This CDR3 has 15 amino acids. This CDR3 reads CSARDYGGALEKLFF. The CDR3, as DNA: TGCAGTGCTAGAGATTACGGGGGGGCCCTGGAAAAACTGTTTTTT.

There are a few counts of this clonotype. The rearrangement links TRBV6-5 to TRBJ1-4; maybe TRBD1 (5 bases). Germline V gene sequence: CDR1 MNHEY, CDR2 SVGAGI. The CDR3 covers 15 residues. V dropped 3 bases and J dropped 8 bases, with 16 bases sitting between them. DNA of the CDR3: TGTGCCAGCAGTTATCAGGGAGGGGCATTGGAAAAACTGTTTTTT. Residues: CASSYQGGALEKLFF.

The chain uses TRBV5-6 and TRBJ2-7; 7 positions match TRBD1. CDR3 length: 15 residues. Germline values: CDR1 SGHDT, CDR2 YYEEEE. V shed 2 bases, J shed 0 bases, and the junction held 5 bases outside the gene matches. CDR3 sequence: CASSFTGTDSYEQYV. The CDR3 nucleotides are TGTGCCAGCAGCTTTACCGGGACAGACTCCTACGAGCAGTACGTC.

V is TRBV12-3 or TRBV12-4 and J is TRBJ2-3; TRBD2 might be the D (6 bases). This CDR3 is 13 amino acids long. With 8 bases removed from V and 9 bases from J, the gap between germline ends came to 18 bases. The DNA of the CDR3 is TGTGCCAGCGGGACTTGGCCTTCCTACACGCAGTATTTT. Its protein is CASGTWPSYTQYF.

The J gene is TRBJ2-1, the V gene TRBV12-3 or TRBV12-4; D call uncertain. The CDR3 is made up of 13 amino acids. Trimming shortened V by 6 bases and J by 2 bases, and 8 bases separated the two germline ends. CDR3 DNA: TGTGCCAGCAGCCCGGCGGCCTACAATGAGCAGTTCTTC. Amino acid sequence: CASSPAAYNEQFF.

The chain has TRBV12-3 or TRBV12-4 and TRBJ1-5; no reliable D call. V lost 5 bases and J lost 9, with 14 bases in between. This CDR3 has 13 amino acids. The CDR3 nucleotides are TGTGCCAGCAGTCAAGACACGGGTCGGCCCCAGCATTTT. Translating gives CASSQDTGRPQHF.